One sample yielded the 10 T cell receptor beta chains listed below, sequenced in a study of blood T cell repertoires in COVID-19. Sequenced by immunoSEQ multiplex PCR; TCRdb stores in-frame clones only, minus some. This sample has fewer than 180,000 clones; about nine tenths occur once, and the top ten carry 4% to 5%. Sequencing used peripheral blood. These receptors all stem from a woman aged 55-69 years with active or convalescent COVID-19.

The chain joins TRBV29-1 to TRBJ1-1; the D gene is possibly TRBD1 (5 bases). The length of the CDR3 is 14 residues. The germline V and J ends were trimmed by 8 bases and 1 base, with 17 bases remaining between them. Germline CDR1 is SQVTM and CDR2 is ANQGSEA. CDR3 protein: CSYTTGLSNTEAFF. The CDR3 DNA sequence: TGCAGCTACACTACGGGACTTTCGAACACTGAAGCTTTCTTT.

Worth noting for this clone: Other nucleotide sequences in the sample specify the same CDR3. The chain has TRBV9 and TRBJ1-1; D remains ambiguous. Per the germline V gene, CDR1 is SGDLS and CDR2 is YYNGEE. There are 13 residues in the CDR3. The V end lost 0 bases, the J end lost 3 bases, and 6 bases lay between the germline ends. The chain's CDR3 is CASSVGGDTEAFF. The CDR3 DNA is TGTGCCAGCAGCGTAGGCGGCGACACTGAAGCTTTCTTT.

The chain links TRBV5-4 to TRBJ2-5, with D possibly TRBD2 on 6 matching bases. Germline CDR1 reads SGHNT; CDR2 reads YYREEE (reference sequence). The V gene lost 4 bases and the J gene lost 1 base, with 14 bases spanning the gap. This CDR3 has 15 residues. Written as DNA, the CDR3 is TGTGCCAGCAGCCCGACCGGGGGTTCCCAAGAGACCCAGTACTTC. Its protein is CASSPTGGSQETQYF.

The V gene is TRBV6-1, the J gene TRBJ1-3; weak D call: TRBD1 (5 bases). V gave up 2 bases and J gave up 4 bases, with 12 bases separating them. CDR1 is MNHNS, CDR2 SASEGT, per germline. The CDR3 contains 15 residues. The CDR3 reads CASSERGVSGNTIYF. In nucleotides, the CDR3 is TGTGCCAGCAGTGAACGGGGGGTAAGCGGAAACACCATATATTTT.

This chain links TRBV5-4 with TRBJ2-3; D is undetermined. This CDR3 region has 13 residues. The V end lost 4 bases, the J end lost 3 bases, and 9 bases lay between the germline ends. CDR1 is SGHNT, CDR2 YYREEE, per germline (reference sequence). As DNA, the CDR3 is TGTGCCAGCAGCCCAGGCCAGACAGATACGCAGTATTTT. Encoded protein: CASSPGQTDTQYF. The full variable domain, in which reference TRBV5-4 and TRBJ2-3 provide the parts outside the CDR3, is ETGVTQSPTHLIKTRGQQVTLRCSSQSGHNTVSWYQQALGQGPQFIFQYYREEENGRGNFPPRFSGLQFPNYSSELNVNALELDDSALYLCASSPGQTDTQYFGPGTRLTVL.

Of note for this clone: Within the sample, other DNA sequences also encode this same CDR3. This sequence joins TRBV6-2 or TRBV6-3 and TRBJ1-2, with D perhaps matching TRBD1 (6 bases). V was clipped by 2 bases and J by 8 bases, with 12 bases between them. The V gene's germline CDR1 is MNHEY and CDR2 SVGEGT. The CDR3 is 13 amino acids. CDR3 DNA sequence: TGTGCCAGCAGTTACCTGGGGGCGCACGGCTACACCTTC. Its translation: CASSYLGAHGYTF.

The chain has TRBV6-6 and TRBJ1-4; D is uncertain. The CDR3 runs to 16 residues. The V and J ends lost 4 bases and 8 bases respectively, with 20 bases between them. Germline V gene sequence: CDR1 MNHNY, CDR2 SVGAGI (reference sequence). In DNA form, the CDR3 reads TGTGCCAGCAGTTCCCCCCTCTTATCCGGAGAGGAAAAACTGTTTTTT. This translates into CASSSPLLSGEEKLFF.

This clone appeared a single time. CDR3 region: CASSLDSQFPGKLFF. CDR3 nucleotide sequence: TGCGCCAGCAGCCTGGACAGTCAGTTCCCGGGGAAGCTGTTTTTT. This chain uses TRBV5-1 with TRBJ2-2; D possibly corresponds to TRBD1 (6 bases). Germline CDR1 is SGHRS and CDR2 is YFSETQ. V was pared by 4 bases and J by 12 bases, with 22 bases between. The CDR3 has 15 residues.

V usage is TRBV2 and J usage is TRBJ1-2; TRBD1 matches 8 bases. Germline loops: CDR1 SNHLY, CDR2 FYNNEI. CDR3 size: 16 residues. The V and J ends lost 7 bases and 2 bases, in that order; junction bases with no gene match: 12. The CDR3 DNA is TGTGCCAGCACCCCTCGGACAGGGACACTAAACTATGGCTACACCTTC. Residues: CASTPRTGTLNYGYTF. The full variable domain, in which reference TRBV2 and TRBJ1-2 provide the parts outside the CDR3, is EPEVTQTPSHQVTQMGQEVILRCVPISNHLYFYWYRQILGQKVEFLVSFYNNEISEKSEIFDDQFSVERPDGSNFTLKIRSTKLEDSAMYFCASTPRTGTLNYGYTFGSGTRLTVV.

In the case of this clone: Germline and junction disagree at one end, which may indicate a read error. The chain couples TRBV6-5 to TRBJ1-4; D is possibly TRBD1 (5 bases). The germline V gene encodes CDR1 MNHEY and CDR2 SVGAGI. The CDR3 runs 14 residues. CDR3 region: CASRYSGRDEKLFF. The CDR3 coding sequence is TGTGCCAGCAGATACTCAGGGAGGGACGAAAAACTGTTTTTT.